This note documents a single TCR beta chain sequence. Its antigen is not known. Other DNA variants within this sample encode the same CDR3. The V gene's germline CDR1 is SGHAT and CDR2 FQNNGV. The V end lost 5 bases, the J end lost 5 bases, and 10 bases lay between the germline ends. The CDR3 has 12 residues. Original methodology: Because ImmunoSEQ provided only junction sequences with no quality scores, the filtering differed. Some clones are missing from TCRdb's copy, which holds only in-frame ones; the method was immunoSEQ multiplex PCR. Clonal size and the V and J genes are those of that table, whereas D and trimming came from the DNA. There are some 800,000 clones in the sample; 80% to 95% occur only once, and about 25% lies in the top ten. This sample is drawn from a study of shared clonotypes between healthy human individuals. General study results and limits: Of the naive CD4 clonotypes, around 5% were shared across several donors. Compared with memory subsets, naive subsets generally had larger estimated richness.

Naive CD8 cells lacked CD45RO and underwent positive selection for CCR7, leaving out terminally differentiated effector memory CD45RA+ cells. The V gene is TRBV11-2, the J gene TRBJ2-7, with D unclear. The clonotype originates from a man aged 25-45 years in good health. What was sequenced was naive CD8+ T cells sorted from blood. The CDR3 region has the DNA TGTGCCAGCAGCCTGGAAGGCAACGAGCAGTACTTC. This encodes CASSLEGNEQYF.